The following is a T cell receptor beta chain sequence with its context. Its matching antigen is unknown. The CDR3 contains 15 residues. Germline V gene sequence: CDR1 WNHNN, CDR2 SYGVQD (reference sequence). J was trimmed by 5 bases and V by 2 bases; bases with no gene match: 2. The sample is drawn from a study of Ad26.COV2.S vaccination and SARS-CoV-2 variants. Turning to the study itself: Once, or twice with 56 days between doses, Ad26.COV2.S was given intramuscularly.

The assay was immunoSEQ multiplex PCR, and TCRdb's table has in-frame clones only and misses some. The sample includes 350,000 to 600,000 clones, about 88% of them seen just once. The treatment here: roughly 18 received Ad26.COV2.S at low or high dose, single or two shots; about five received placebo; per-sample allocation not given. Samples analyzed were those drawn on day 63 after the first vaccine or placebo injection. Study-level findings and limits: The placebo group had lower spike-specific TCR breadth than the vaccine recipients did. There was reportedly substantial breadth in spike-specific CD8+ and CD4+ T cell responses after vaccination.

Sample: peripheral blood, taken in a trial of Ad26.COV2.S vaccine versus placebo. The chain uses TRBV10-1 and TRBJ2-1; the match to TRBD2 covers 11 bases. The sequence was collected from a person between 18 and 65 years old who received the Ad26.COV2.S COVID-19 vaccine or a placebo. The CDR3 loop is CASSEATSGNNEQFF. CDR3 nucleotide sequence: TGCGCCAGCAGTGAGGCGACTAGCGGGAACAATGAGCAGTTCTTC.